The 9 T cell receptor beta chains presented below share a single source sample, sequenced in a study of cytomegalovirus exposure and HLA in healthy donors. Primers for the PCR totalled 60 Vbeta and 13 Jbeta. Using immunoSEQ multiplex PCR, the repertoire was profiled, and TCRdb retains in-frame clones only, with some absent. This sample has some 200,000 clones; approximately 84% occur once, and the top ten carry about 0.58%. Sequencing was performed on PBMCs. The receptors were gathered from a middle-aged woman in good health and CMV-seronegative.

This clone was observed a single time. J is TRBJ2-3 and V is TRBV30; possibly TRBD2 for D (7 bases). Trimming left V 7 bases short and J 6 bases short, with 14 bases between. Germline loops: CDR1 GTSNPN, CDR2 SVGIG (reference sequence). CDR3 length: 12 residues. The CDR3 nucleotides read TGTGCCTCCAAGGGGGGGGCCGATACGCAGTATTTT. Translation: CASKGGADTQYF.

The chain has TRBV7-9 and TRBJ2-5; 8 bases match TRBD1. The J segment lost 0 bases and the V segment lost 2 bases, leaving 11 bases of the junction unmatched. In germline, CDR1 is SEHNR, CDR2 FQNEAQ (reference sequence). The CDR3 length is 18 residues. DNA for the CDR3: TGTGCCAGCAGCTTAAACGCGGGACAGGTCACCTACCAAGAGACCCAGTACTTC. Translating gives CASSLNAGQVTYQETQYF.

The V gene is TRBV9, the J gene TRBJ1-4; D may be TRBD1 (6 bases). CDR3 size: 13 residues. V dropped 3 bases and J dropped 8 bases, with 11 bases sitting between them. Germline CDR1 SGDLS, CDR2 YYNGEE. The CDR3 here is CASSAGGQEKLFF. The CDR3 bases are TGTGCCAGCAGCGCGGGGGGGCAAGAAAAACTGTTTTTT.

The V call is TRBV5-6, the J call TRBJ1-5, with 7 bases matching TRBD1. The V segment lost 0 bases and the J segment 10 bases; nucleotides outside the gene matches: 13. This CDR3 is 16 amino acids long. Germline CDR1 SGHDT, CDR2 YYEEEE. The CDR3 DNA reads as TGTGCCAGCAGCTTGGCCGCGTACAGGGGAATCCAACCCCAGCATTTT. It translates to CASSLAAYRGIQPQHF.

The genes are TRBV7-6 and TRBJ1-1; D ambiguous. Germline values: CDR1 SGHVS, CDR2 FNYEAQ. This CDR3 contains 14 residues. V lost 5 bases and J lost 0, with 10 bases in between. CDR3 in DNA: TGTGCCAGCAGCCCCGGAGCCTTGAACACTGAAGCTTTCTTT. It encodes CASSPGALNTEAFF.

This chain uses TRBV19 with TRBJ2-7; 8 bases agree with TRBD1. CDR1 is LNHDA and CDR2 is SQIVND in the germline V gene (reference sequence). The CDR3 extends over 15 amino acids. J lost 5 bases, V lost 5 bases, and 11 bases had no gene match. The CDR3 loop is CASSARQGIIHEQYF. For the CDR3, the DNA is TGTGCCAGTAGTGCCAGACAGGGGATCATCCACGAGCAGTACTTC.

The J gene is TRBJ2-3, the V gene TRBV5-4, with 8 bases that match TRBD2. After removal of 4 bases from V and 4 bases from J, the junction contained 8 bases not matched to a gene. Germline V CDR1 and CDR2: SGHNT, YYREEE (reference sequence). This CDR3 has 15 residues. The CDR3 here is CASSAGTRGADTQYF. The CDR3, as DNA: TGTGCCAGCAGCGCCGGGACTAGGGGGGCAGATACGCAGTATTTT.

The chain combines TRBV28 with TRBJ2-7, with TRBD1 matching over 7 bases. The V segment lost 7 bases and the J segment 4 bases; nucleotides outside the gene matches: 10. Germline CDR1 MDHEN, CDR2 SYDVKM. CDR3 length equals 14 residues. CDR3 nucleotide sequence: TGTGCCAGCACCCTGACAGGGTTCTTTTACGAGCAGTACTTC. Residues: CASTLTGFFYEQYF.

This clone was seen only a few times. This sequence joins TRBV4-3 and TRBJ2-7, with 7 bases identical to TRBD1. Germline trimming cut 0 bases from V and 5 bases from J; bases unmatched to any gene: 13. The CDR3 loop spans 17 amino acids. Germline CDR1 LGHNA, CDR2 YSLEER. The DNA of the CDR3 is TGCGCCAGCAGCCAAGATCGAGGGACAGTTGACACGGACGAGCAGTACTTC. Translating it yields CASSQDRGTVDTDEQYF.